This section outlines one TCR beta chain sequence together with its context. Its antigen is currently unknown. The sample comes from a study of cytomegalovirus exposure and HLA in healthy donors. Study conclusions and caveats: A missense variant in DCLRE1C was later tied to TCR beta V- and J-gene trimming.

It was with 60 Vbeta and 13 Jbeta primers that the PCR ran. The assay was immunoSEQ multiplex PCR, and TCRdb's table has in-frame clones only and misses some. Here the sample spans fewer than 200,000 clones, more than 70% being singletons. Germline V gene sequence: CDR1 MDHEN, CDR2 SYDVKM. This CDR3 comprises 12 residues. The V gene end was trimmed by 7 bases and the J gene end by 7 bases; junction bases not matched to a gene: 3. Sequencing was done on a sample of PBMCs. The sequence came from a girl aged 10-17 years in good health and CMV-seronegative. The chain has TRBV28 and TRBJ1-4; 7 nucleotides line up with TRBD1. As DNA, the CDR3 is TGTGCCAGCACCCGGACAGGTGAAAAACTGTTTTTT. Translation: CASTRTGEKLFF.